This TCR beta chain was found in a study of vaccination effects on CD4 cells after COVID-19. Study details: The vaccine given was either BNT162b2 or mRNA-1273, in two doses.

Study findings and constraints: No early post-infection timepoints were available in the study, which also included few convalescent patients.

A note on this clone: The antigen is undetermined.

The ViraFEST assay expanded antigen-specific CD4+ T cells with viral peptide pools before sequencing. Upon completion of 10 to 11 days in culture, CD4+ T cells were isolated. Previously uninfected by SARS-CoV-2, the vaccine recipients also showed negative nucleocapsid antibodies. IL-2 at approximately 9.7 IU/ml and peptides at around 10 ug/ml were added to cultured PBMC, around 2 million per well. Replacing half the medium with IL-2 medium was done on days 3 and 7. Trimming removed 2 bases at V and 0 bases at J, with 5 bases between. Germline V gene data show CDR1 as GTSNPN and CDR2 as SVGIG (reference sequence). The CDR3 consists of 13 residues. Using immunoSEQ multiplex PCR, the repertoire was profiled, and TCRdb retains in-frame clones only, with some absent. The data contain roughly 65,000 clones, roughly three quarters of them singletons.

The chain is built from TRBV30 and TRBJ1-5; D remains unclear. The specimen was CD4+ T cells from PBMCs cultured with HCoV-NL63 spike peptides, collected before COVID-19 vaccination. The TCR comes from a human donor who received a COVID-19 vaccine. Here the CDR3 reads CAWSIHSNQPQHF. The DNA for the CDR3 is TGTGCCTGGAGTATCCATAGCAATCAGCCCCAGCATTTT.